This T cell receptor beta chain originates from a study of CD8 T cells in ankylosing spondylitis. Findings and caveats of the study: Blood of patients with ankylosing spondylitis appeared to be characterized by a TCR beta motif of roughly eight highly homologous variants. Disease-linked clones had a CD8+ phenotype and relatively low frequency in peripheral blood. Past studies reported some motif variants in reactive arthritis synovial fluid and blood.

On this clonotype: Its antigen is as yet unknown.

The CDR3 loop spans 15 amino acids. Germline lookup yields CDR1 SGHTA and CDR2 FQGTGA. Trimming left V 2 bases short and J 1 base short, with 10 bases between. In making TCR beta libraries, quantitative 5'-RACE with molecular barcodes was used. Via MiXCR, TCRdb re-called the 5' RACE reads, giving one row per CDR3 protein. The table includes under 950,000 distinct CDR3 sequences, 19% detected once. The source of this sequence is a male donor with ankylosing spondylitis. The rearrangement links TRBV7-3 to TRBJ2-3; D may be TRBD1 or TRBD2 (5 bases each). The material sequenced was blood, either unsorted or a sorted T cell fraction (not recorded which). The CDR3 reads CASSLEGDGTDTQYF. The CDR3 DNA reads as TGTGCCAGCAGCTTAGAAGGGGACGGCACAGATACGCAGTATTTT.